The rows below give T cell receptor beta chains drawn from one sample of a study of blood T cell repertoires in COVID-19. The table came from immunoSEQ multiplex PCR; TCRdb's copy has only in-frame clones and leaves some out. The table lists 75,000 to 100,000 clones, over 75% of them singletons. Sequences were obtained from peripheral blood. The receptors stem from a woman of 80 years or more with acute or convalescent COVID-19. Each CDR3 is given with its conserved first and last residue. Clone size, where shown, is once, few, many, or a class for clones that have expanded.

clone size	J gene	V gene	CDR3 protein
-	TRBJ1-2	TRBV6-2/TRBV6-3	CASSYGQGTYGYTF
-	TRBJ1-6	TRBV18	CASSRRQASSYNSPLHF
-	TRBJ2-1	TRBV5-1	CASSLNAGGSYNEQFF
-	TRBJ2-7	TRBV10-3	CAISEGQGAIYEQYF
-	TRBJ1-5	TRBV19	CASSLTVSNQPQHF
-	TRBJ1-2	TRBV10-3	CAISEEQPYGYTF
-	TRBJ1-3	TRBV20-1	CSASPELSSGNTIYF
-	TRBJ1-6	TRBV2	CASERISSYNSPLHF
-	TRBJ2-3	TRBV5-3	CARSPWGERGRTSTDTQYF
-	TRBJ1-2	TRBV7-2	CASTKMGANYGYTF
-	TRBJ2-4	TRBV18	CASSQGDRAKNIQYF
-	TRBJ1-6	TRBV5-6	CASSLGQNSPLHF
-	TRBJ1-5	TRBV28	CASTPTQFNQPQHF
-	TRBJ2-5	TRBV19	CASSIAGIQETQYF
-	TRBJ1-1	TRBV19	CASRPGQVNTEAFF
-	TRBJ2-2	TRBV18	CASSPGLNTGELFF
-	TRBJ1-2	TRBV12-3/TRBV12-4	CASSFAVSRYTF
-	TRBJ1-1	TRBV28	CASSFPGTANTEAFF
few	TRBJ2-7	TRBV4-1	CASSPGRGYEQYF
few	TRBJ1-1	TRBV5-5	CASSLVGRGTEAFF
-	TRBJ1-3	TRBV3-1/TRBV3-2	CASGESSGNTIYF
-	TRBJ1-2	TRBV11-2	CASSFGGRQGGSYGYTF
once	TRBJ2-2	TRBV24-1	CATLNSNTGELFF
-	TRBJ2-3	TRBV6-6	CASSWGRGTDTQYF
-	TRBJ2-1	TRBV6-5	CASSPPGLSYNEQFF
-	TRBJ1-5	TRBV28	CASLIGGLNQPQHF
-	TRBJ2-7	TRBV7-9	CASSLGQGRGQYF
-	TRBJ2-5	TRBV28	CASSLWPAGQETQYF
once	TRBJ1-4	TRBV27	CASSFSGGNEKLFF
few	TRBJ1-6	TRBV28	CASSIQENSPLHF
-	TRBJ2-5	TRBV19	CASSTDRGLLGETQYF
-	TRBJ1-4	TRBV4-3	CASSQHNEKLFF
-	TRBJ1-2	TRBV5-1	CASSSTGGRGDGYTF
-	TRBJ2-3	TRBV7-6	CASSAARFTGLGSDTQYF
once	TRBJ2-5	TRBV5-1	CASSLASGWQETQYF
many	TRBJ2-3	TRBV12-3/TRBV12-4	CASSFSADTQYF